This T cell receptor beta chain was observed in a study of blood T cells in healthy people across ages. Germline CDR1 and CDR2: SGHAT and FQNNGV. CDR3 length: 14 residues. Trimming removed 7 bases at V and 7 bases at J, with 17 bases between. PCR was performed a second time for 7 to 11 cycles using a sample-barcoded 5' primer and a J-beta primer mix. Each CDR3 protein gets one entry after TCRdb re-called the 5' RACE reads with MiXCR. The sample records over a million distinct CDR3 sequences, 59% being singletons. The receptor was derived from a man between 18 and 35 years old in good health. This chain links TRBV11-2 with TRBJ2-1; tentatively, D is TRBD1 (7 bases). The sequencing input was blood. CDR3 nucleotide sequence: TGTGCCAGCAACTCCGTACAGGGGAGGAATGAGCAGTTCTTC. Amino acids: CASNSVQGRNEQFF.